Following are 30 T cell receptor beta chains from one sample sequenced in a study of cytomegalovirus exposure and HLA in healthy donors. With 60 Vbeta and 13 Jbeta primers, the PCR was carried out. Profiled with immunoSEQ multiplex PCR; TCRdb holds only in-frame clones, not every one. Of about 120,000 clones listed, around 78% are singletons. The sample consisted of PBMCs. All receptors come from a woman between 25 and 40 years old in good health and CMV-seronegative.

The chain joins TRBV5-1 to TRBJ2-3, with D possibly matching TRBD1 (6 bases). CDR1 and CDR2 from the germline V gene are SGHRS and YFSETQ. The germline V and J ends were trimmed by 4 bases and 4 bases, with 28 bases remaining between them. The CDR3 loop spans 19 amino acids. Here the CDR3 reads CASSRIFVDDRPSADTQYF. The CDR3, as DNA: TGCGCCAGCAGCCGAATCTTCGTGGATGACAGGCCAAGCGCAGATACGCAGTATTTT.

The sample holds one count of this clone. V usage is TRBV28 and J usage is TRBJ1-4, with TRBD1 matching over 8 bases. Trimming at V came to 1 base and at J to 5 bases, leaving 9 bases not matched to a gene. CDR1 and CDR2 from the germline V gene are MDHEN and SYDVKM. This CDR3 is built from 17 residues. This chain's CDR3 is CASSLSARGQVNEKLFF. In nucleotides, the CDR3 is TGTGCCAGCAGTTTATCAGCACGGGGACAGGTGAATGAAAAACTGTTTTTT. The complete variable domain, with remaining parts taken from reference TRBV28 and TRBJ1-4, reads DVKVTQSSRYLVKRTGEKVFLECVQDMDHENMFWYRQDPGLGLRLIYFSYDVKMKEKGDIPEGYSVSREKKERFSLILESASTNQTSMYLCASSLSARGQVNEKLFFGSGTQLSVL.

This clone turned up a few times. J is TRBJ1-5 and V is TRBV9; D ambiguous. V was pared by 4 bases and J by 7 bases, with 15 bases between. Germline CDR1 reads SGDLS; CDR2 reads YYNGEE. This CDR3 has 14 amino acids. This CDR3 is CASSRMEGGQPQHF. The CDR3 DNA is TGTGCCAGCAGCCGGATGGAGGGAGGACAGCCCCAGCATTTT.

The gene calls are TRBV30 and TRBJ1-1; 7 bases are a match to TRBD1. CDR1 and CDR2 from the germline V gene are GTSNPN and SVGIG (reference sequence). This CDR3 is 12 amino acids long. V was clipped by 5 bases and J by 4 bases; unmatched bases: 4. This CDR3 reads CAWVTGVTEAFF. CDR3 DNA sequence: TGTGCCTGGGTTACAGGGGTCACTGAAGCTTTCTTT.

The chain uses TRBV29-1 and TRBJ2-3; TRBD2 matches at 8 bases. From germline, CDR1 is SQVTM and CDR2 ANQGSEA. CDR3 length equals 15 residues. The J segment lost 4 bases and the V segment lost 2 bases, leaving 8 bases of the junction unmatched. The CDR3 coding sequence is TGCAGCGTTGAATCCAGCGGGAGTATCGCAGATACGCAGTATTTT. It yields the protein CSVESSGSIADTQYF.

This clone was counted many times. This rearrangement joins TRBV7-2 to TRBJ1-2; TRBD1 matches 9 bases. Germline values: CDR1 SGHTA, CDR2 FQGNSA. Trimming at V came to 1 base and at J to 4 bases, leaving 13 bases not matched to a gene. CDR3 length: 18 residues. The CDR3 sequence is CASSLGAGTGSLGYGYTF. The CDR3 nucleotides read TGTGCCAGCAGCTTAGGGGCCGGGACAGGGTCATTAGGCTATGGCTACACCTTC.

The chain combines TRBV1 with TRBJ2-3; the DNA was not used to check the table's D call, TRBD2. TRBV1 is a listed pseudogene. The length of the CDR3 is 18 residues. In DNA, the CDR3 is TGCACCAGCAGCCAAGATAGAAGGGCAGCGGGGAGCACAGATACGCAGTATTTT. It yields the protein CTSSQDRRAAGSTDTQYF.

CDR3 nucleotides: TGTGCCAGCAGCCCTGCTGGAGGCGGCTCCTACGAGCAGTACTTC. It translates to CASSPAGGGSYEQYF. This chain links TRBV7-8 with TRBJ2-7; tentative D call: TRBD2 (5 bases). V lost 5 bases to trimming and J lost 0 bases, with 14 bases between them. This CDR3 spans 15 amino acids. Per germline, CDR1 SGHVS and CDR2 FQNEAQ. The full variable domain, in which reference TRBV7-8 and TRBJ2-7 provide the parts outside the CDR3, is GAGVSQSPRYKVAKRGQDVALRCDPISGHVSLFWYQQALGQGPEFLTYFQNEAQLDKSGLPSDRFFAERPEGSVSTLKIQRTQQEDSAVYLCASSPAGGGSYEQYFGPGTRLTVT.

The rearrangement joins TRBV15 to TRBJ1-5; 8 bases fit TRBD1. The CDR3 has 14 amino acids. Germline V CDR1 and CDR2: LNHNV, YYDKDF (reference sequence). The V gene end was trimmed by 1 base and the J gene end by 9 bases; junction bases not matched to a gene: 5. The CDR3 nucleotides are TGTGCCACCAGCAGAGGAGGTGGACAGGGGCCCCAGCATTTT. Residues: CATSRGGGQGPQHF.

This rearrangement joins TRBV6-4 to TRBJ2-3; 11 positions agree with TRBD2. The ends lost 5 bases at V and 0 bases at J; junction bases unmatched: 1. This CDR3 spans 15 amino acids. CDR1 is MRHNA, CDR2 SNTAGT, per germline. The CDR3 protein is CASSLAGGSTDTQYF. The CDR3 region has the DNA TGTGCCAGCAGTCTAGCGGGGGGAAGCACAGATACGCAGTATTTT.

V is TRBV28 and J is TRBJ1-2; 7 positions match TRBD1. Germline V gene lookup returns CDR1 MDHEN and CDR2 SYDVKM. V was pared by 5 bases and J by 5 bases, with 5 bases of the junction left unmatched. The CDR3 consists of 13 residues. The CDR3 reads CASSPQGVYGYTF. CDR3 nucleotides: TGTGCCAGCAGTCCCCAGGGGGTTTATGGCTACACCTTC.

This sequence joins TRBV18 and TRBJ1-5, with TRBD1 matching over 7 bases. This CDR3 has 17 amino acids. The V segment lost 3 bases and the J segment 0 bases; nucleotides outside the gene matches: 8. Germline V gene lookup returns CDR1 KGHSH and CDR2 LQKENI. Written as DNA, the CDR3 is TGTGCCAGCTCACCCACAATTCAGGGGGGTAGCAATCAGCCCCAGCATTTT. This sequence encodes CASSPTIQGGSNQPQHF. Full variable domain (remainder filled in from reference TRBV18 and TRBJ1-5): NAGVMQNPRHLVRRRGQEARLRCSPMKGHSHVYWYRQLPEEGLKFMVYLQKENIIDESGMPKERFSAEFPKEGPSILRIQQVVRGDSAAYFCASSPTIQGGSNQPQHFGDGTRLSIL.

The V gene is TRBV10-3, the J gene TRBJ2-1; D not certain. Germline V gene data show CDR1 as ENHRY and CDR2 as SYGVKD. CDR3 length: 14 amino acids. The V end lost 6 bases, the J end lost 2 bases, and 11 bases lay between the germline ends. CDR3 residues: CAIRETSTYNEQFF. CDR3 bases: TGTGCCATCAGGGAGACCTCTACCTACAATGAGCAGTTCTTC.

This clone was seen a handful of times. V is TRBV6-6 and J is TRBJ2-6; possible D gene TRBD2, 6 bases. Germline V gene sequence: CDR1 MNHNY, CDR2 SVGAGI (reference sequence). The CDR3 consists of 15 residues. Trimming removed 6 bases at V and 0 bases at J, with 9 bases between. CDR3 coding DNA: TGTGCCAGCAGCCGGGACTTCTCTGGGGCCAACGTCCTGACTTTC. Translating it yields CASSRDFSGANVLTF.

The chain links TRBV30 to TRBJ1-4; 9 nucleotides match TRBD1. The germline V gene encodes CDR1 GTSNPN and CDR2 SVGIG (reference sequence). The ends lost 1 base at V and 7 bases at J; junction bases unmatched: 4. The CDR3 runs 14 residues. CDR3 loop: CAWSDGQGFEKLFF. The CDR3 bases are TGTGCCTGGAGTGATGGACAGGGGTTTGAAAAACTGTTTTTT. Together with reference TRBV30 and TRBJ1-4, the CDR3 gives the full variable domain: SQTIHQWPATLVQPVGSPLSLECTVEGTSNPNLYWYRQAAGRGLQLLFYSVGIGQISSEVPQNLSASRPQDRQFILSSKKLLLSDSGFYLCAWSDGQGFEKLFFGSGTQLSVL.

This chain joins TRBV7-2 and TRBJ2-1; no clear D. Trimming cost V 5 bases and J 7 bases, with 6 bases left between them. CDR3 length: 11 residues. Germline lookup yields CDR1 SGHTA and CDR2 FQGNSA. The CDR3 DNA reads TGTGCCAGCAGCAATTTAAATGAGCAGTTCTTC. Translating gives CASSNLNEQFF.

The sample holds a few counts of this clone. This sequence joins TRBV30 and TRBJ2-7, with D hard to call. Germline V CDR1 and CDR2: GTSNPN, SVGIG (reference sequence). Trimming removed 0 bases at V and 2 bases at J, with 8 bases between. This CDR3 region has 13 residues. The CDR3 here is CAWSVTQTYEQYF. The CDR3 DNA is TGTGCCTGGAGTGTAACGCAGACCTACGAGCAGTACTTC.

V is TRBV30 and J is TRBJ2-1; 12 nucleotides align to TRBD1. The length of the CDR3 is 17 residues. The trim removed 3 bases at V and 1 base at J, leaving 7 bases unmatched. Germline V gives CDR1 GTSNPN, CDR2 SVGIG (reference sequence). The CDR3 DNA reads TGTGCCTGGAGCACCGGGACAGGGGGCGGATCCTACAATGAGCAGTTCTTC. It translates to CAWSTGTGGGSYNEQFF.

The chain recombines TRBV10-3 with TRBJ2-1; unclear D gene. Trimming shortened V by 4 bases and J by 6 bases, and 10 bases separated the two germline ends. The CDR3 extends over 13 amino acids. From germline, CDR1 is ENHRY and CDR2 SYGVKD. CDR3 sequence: CAISGWPFNEQFF. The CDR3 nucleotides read TGTGCCATCAGTGGGTGGCCCTTCAATGAGCAGTTCTTC.

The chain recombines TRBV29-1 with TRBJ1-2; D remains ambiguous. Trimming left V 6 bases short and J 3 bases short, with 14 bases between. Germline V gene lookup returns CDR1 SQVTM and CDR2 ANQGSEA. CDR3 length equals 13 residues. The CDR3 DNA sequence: TGCAGCGTACTTCACGCCGGGTACTATGGCTACACCTTC. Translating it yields CSVLHAGYYGYTF. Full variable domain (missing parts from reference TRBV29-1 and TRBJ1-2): SAVISQKPSRDICQRGTSLTIQCQVDSQVTMMFWYRQQPGQSLTLIATANQGSEATYESGFVIDKFPISRPNLTFSTLTVSNMSPEDSSIYLCSVLHAGYYGYTFGSGTRLTVV.

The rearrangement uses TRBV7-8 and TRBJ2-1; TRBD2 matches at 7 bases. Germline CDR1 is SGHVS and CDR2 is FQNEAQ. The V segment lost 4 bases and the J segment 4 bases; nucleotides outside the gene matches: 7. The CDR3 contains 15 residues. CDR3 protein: CASSSTRTRYNEQFF. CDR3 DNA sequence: TGTGCCAGCAGCTCTACGAGGACTAGATACAATGAGCAGTTCTTC.

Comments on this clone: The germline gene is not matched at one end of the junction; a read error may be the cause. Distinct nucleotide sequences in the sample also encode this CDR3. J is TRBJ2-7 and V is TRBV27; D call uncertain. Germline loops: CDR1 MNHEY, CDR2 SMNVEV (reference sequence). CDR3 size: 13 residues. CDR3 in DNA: TGTGCCAGTAGTTTCGGTCCATCCTACGAGCAGTACTTC. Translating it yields CASSFGPSYEQYF.

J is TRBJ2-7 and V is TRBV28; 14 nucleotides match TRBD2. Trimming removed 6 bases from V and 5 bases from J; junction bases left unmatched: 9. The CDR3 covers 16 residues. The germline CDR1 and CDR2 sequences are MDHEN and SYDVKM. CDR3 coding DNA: TGTGCCAGCAGCCCGTTGGGGACTAGCGGGAGCGACGAGCAGTACTTC. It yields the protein CASSPLGTSGSDEQYF.

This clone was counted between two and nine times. CDR3 in DNA: TGTGCCAGTAGTAGGGGGGGCACTGGGGCCAACGTCCTGACTTTC. Protein product: CASSRGGTGANVLTF. The chain combines TRBV19 with TRBJ2-6, with a weak D call TRBD2 (7 bases). Germline lookup yields CDR1 LNHDA and CDR2 SQIVND (reference sequence). V gave up 4 bases and J gave up 2 bases, with 9 bases separating them. CDR3 length: 15 amino acids.

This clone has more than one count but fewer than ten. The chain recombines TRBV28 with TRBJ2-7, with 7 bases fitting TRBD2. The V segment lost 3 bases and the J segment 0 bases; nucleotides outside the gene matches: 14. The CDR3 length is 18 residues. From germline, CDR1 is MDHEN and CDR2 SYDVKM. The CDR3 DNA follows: TGTGCCAGCAGTTTCCACCGTTTACGGCGGGGGAGCTCCTACGAGCAGTACTTC. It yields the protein CASSFHRLRRGSSYEQYF. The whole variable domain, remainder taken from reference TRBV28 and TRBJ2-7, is DVKVTQSSRYLVKRTGEKVFLECVQDMDHENMFWYRQDPGLGLRLIYFSYDVKMKEKGDIPEGYSVSREKKERFSLILESASTNQTSMYLCASSFHRLRRGSSYEQYFGPGTRLTVT.

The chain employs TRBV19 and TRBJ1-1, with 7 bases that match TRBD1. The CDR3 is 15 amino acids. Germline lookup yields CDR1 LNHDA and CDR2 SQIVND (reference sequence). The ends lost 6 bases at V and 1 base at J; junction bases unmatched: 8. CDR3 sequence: CASRGVHRGNTEAFF. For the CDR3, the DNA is TGTGCCAGTAGAGGAGTCCACAGGGGGAACACTGAAGCTTTCTTT.

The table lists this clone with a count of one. Here the CDR3 DNA reads TGCGCCAGCAGCCAAGAAGGCCTAGCGGGGGGCCGGGTGCAGTTCTTC. It translates to CASSQEGLAGGRVQFF. The chain couples TRBV4-3 to TRBJ2-1; 11 bases agree with TRBD2. Germline V gives CDR1 LGHNA, CDR2 YSLEER. With 0 bases clipped from V and 12 bases from J, the junction kept 10 bases outside the gene matches. This CDR3 region has 16 residues.

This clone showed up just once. CDR3 in amino acids: CASSQDLGARQPQHF. CDR3 coding DNA: TGCGCCAGCAGCCAAGATCTAGGGGCGCGTCAGCCCCAGCATTTT. The J gene is TRBJ1-5, the V gene TRBV4-3; tentatively, D is TRBD1 (5 bases). Deletions cut 0 bases from V and 6 bases from J, with 12 bases between. Germline CDR1 reads LGHNA; CDR2 reads YSLEER. CDR3 length equals 15 residues.

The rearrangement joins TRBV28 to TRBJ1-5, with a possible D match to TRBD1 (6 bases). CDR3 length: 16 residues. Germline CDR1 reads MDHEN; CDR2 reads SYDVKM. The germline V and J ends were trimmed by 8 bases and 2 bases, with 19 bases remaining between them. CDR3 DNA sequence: TGTGCCAGCTCCTTTTTCAACAGACAGGGCAATCAGCCCCAGCATTTT. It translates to CASSFFNRQGNQPQHF. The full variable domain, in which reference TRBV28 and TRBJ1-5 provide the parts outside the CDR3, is DVKVTQSSRYLVKRTGEKVFLECVQDMDHENMFWYRQDPGLGLRLIYFSYDVKMKEKGDIPEGYSVSREKKERFSLILESASTNQTSMYLCASSFFNRQGNQPQHFGDGTRLSIL.

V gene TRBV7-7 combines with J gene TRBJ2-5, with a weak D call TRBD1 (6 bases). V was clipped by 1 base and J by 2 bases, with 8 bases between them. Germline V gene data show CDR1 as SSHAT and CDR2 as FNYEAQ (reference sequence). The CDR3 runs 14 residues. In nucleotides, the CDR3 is TGTGCCAGCAGCTTAGTAGGGACACAAGAGACCCAGTACTTC. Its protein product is CASSLVGTQETQYF.